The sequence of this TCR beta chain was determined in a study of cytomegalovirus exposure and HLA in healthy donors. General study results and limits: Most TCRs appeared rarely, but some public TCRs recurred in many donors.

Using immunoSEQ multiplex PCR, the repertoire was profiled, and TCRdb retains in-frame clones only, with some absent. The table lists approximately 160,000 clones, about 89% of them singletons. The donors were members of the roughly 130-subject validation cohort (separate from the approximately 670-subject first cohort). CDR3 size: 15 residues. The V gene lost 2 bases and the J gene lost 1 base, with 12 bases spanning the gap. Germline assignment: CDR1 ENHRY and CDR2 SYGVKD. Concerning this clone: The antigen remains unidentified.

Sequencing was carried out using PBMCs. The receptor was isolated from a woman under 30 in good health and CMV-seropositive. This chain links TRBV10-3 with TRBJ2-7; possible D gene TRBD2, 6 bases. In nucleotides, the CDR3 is TGTGCCATCAGTGAGCCGCCGGGACTTTCCTACGAGCAGTACTTC. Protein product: CAISEPPGLSYEQYF.